This TCR beta chain was recorded in a study of T cells after posttransplantation cyclophosphamide. Repertoires were generated with immunoSEQ multiplex PCR, while TCRdb's copy carries only in-frame clones and drops some. The sample carries roughly 9,900 clones, roughly nine tenths recorded once. Study-wide points: TRB clonality was highly associated with recipient CMV seropositivity and reactivation. TRB overlap between skin or GI tissue T cells and blood was limited. Donor CD8+ memory clones often dominated recipient blood repertoires at later times.

In the case of this clone: What it recognizes is unknown.

A marrow graft followed busulfan-fludarabine conditioning, with cyclophosphamide on days +3 and +4. CDR1 and CDR2 from the germline V gene are LGHNA and YSLEER. J was trimmed by 1 base and V by 5 bases; bases with no gene match: 14. CDR3 length: 18 residues. V and J are TRBV4-3 and TRBJ1-2; 9 positions match TRBD1. Sequenced material: CD4+ T cells sorted from PBMCs, taken after allogeneic stem cell transplant with posttransplant cyclophosphamide. The receptor was derived from a male patient in his 30s who received an allogeneic stem cell transplant from a related donor, was CMV-positive, and had acute GVHD only. Some T cells may be the graft donor's. Here the CDR3 reads CASSFSWKGTGSNYGYTF. DNA for the CDR3: TGCGCCAGCAGCTTCAGCTGGAAAGGGACAGGGAGTAACTATGGCTACACCTTC.